These T cell receptor beta chains were read from a single sample in a study of blood T cell repertoires in COVID-19. The repertoire was sequenced with immunoSEQ multiplex PCR; TCRdb's copy has only in-frame clones and lacks some. Among 230,000 or so clones listed, about 91% were seen once. Sequenced: PBMCs or T cells enriched from blood (not recorded which). These receptors all stem from a woman aged 40 to 50 with acute COVID-19. The CDR3 runs from the conserved cysteine through the conserved F or W. The D gene is left open where the match is weak. Rows may omit the clone size; those that give it use once, few, many or a size class.

v_call: TRBV6-2/TRBV6-3; j_call: TRBJ2-3; clone_size: .; d_call: TRBD2; cdr3_aa: CASSSPPERGGHADTQYF; cdr3_nt: TGTGCCAGCAGTTCCCCCCCCGAGCGGGGGGGCCACGCAGATACGCAGTATTTT
v_call: TRBV7-2; j_call: TRBJ2-6; clone_size: .; d_call: TRBD2; cdr3_aa: CASSLGWGGHRSGANVLTF; cdr3_nt: TGTGCCAGCAGCTTAGGATGGGGGGGTCATCGTTCTGGGGCCAACGTCCTGACTTTC
v_call: TRBV7-2; j_call: TRBJ2-5; clone_size: .; d_call: .; cdr3_aa: CASSRRGGETQYF; cdr3_nt: TGTGCCAGCAGCCGAAGGGGGGGGGAGACCCAGTACTTC
v_call: TRBV7-6; j_call: TRBJ2-7; clone_size: .; d_call: TRBD1; cdr3_aa: CASSPRGQEYYEQYF; cdr3_nt: TGTGCCAGCAGCCCTCGGGGACAGGAATACTACGAGCAGTACTTC
v_call: TRBV6-2/TRBV6-3; j_call: TRBJ2-2; clone_size: few; d_call: .; cdr3_aa: CASSLTSTGELFF; cdr3_nt: TGTGCCAGCAGTTTAACATCCACCGGGGAGCTGTTTTTT
v_call: TRBV5-1; j_call: TRBJ1-1; clone_size: once; d_call: TRBD1; cdr3_aa: CASSLTGVANTEAFF; cdr3_nt: TGCGCCAGCAGCTTGACAGGGGTCGCGAACACTGAAGCTTTCTTT
v_call: TRBV19; j_call: TRBJ1-2; clone_size: once; d_call: .; cdr3_aa: CASSQTGFDGYTF; cdr3_nt: TGTGCCAGTAGCCAAACAGGGTTCGATGGCTACACCTTC
v_call: TRBV20-1; j_call: TRBJ1-6; clone_size: .; d_call: TRBD1; cdr3_aa: CSASEAGGAGNSPLHF; cdr3_nt: TGCAGTGCTAGTGAGGCAGGGGGCGCAGGGAATTCACCCCTCCACTTT
v_call: TRBV7-2; j_call: TRBJ2-1; clone_size: .; d_call: TRBD2; cdr3_aa: CASSLALAGGPRNNEQFF; cdr3_nt: TGTGCCAGCAGCTTGGCTCTAGCGGGAGGGCCAAGGAACAATGAGCAGTTCTTC
v_call: TRBV13; j_call: TRBJ2-3; clone_size: .; d_call: .; cdr3_aa: CASSYLTVSNTDTQYF; cdr3_nt: TGTGCCAGCAGCTACCTGACTGTAAGCAACACAGATACGCAGTATTTT
v_call: TRBV19; j_call: TRBJ2-3; clone_size: .; d_call: .; cdr3_aa: CASSHGDTQYF; cdr3_nt: TGTGCCAGTAGCCACGGAGATACGCAGTATTTT
v_call: TRBV5-1; j_call: TRBJ2-5; clone_size: .; d_call: .; cdr3_aa: CASSLQDLQYF; cdr3_nt: TGCGCCAGCAGCTTACAGGACCTCCAGTACTTC
v_call: TRBV11-2; j_call: TRBJ1-4; clone_size: .; d_call: TRBD1; cdr3_aa: CASSYGQGGEKLFF; cdr3_nt: TGTGCCAGCAGCTACGGACAGGGAGGTGAAAAACTGTTTTTT
v_call: TRBV7-9; j_call: TRBJ1-1; clone_size: .; d_call: .; cdr3_aa: CASSGEEGGSLMNTEAFF; cdr3_nt: TGTGCCAGCAGCGGAGAAGAGGGCGGGTCTTTAATGAACACTGAAGCTTTCTTT
v_call: TRBV30; j_call: TRBJ2-3; clone_size: .; d_call: TRBD1; cdr3_aa: CAWSPRTGIADTQYF; cdr3_nt: TGTGCCTGGAGTCCGAGGACAGGGATAGCAGATACGCAGTATTTT
v_call: TRBV3-1/TRBV3-2; j_call: TRBJ2-1; clone_size: .; d_call: TRBD2; cdr3_aa: CASSPKLGTSKFF; cdr3_nt: TGTGCCAGCAGCCCAAAGTTAGGGACTAGCAAGTTCTTC
v_call: TRBV6-5; j_call: TRBJ2-1; clone_size: few; d_call: .; cdr3_aa: CASSYGKRADNEQFF; cdr3_nt: TGTGCCAGCAGTTACGGGAAGCGGGCGGACAATGAGCAGTTCTTC
v_call: TRBV9; j_call: TRBJ1-3; clone_size: .; d_call: .; cdr3_aa: CASSVVALGNTIYF; cdr3_nt: TGTGCCAGCAGCGTAGTGGCTCTCGGAAACACCATATATTTT
v_call: TRBV7-2; j_call: TRBJ2-1; clone_size: .; d_call: TRBD2; cdr3_aa: CASSFRGGGSITYNEQFF; cdr3_nt: TGTGCCAGCAGCTTCCGTGGGGGGGGAAGTATAACCTACAATGAGCAGTTCTTC
v_call: TRBV7-2; j_call: TRBJ2-2; clone_size: .; d_call: .; cdr3_aa: CASSLRRQSGELFF; cdr3_nt: TGTGCCAGCAGCTTACGTAGACAGTCCGGGGAGCTGTTTTTT
v_call: TRBV5-4; j_call: TRBJ1-4; clone_size: .; d_call: .; cdr3_aa: CASSLAAGGGEKLFF; cdr3_nt: TGTGCCAGCAGCTTGGCGGCGGGGGGTGGTGAAAAACTGTTTTTT
v_call: TRBV5-6; j_call: TRBJ2-3; clone_size: once; d_call: .; cdr3_aa: CASSWPADTQYF; cdr3_nt: TGTGCCAGCTCCTGGCCTGCAGATACGCAGTATTTT
v_call: TRBV3-1/TRBV3-2; j_call: TRBJ2-1; clone_size: .; d_call: TRBD2; cdr3_aa: CASSQDPSGNYNEQFF; cdr3_nt: TGTGCCAGCAGCCAAGATCCAAGCGGGAACTACAATGAGCAGTTCTTC
v_call: TRBV27; j_call: TRBJ1-5; clone_size: .; d_call: .; cdr3_aa: CASSPFQTVLSNQPQHF; cdr3_nt: TGTGCCAGCAGTCCGTTCCAGACAGTTCTTAGCAATCAGCCCCAGCATTTT
v_call: TRBV29-1; j_call: TRBJ1-2; clone_size: .; d_call: .; cdr3_aa: CSVEPGWDYGYTF; cdr3_nt: TGCAGCGTTGAGCCGGGTTGGGACTATGGCTACACCTTC
v_call: TRBV7-2; j_call: TRBJ1-2; clone_size: .; d_call: TRBD1; cdr3_aa: CASSAGQGRGYTF; cdr3_nt: TGTGCCAGCAGCGCTGGACAGGGTAGGGGCTACACCTTC
v_call: TRBV7-2; j_call: TRBJ2-7; clone_size: .; d_call: .; cdr3_aa: CASSLIHRPLASYEQYF; cdr3_nt: TGTGCCAGCAGCTTAATTCACAGGCCTTTAGCCTCCTACGAGCAGTACTTC
v_call: TRBV24-1; j_call: TRBJ2-1; clone_size: .; d_call: TRBD1; cdr3_aa: CATSEFGQGAGNEQFF; cdr3_nt: TGTGCCACCAGTGAATTTGGACAGGGGGCGGGTAATGAGCAGTTCTTC
v_call: TRBV28; j_call: TRBJ2-3; clone_size: .; d_call: TRBD2; cdr3_aa: CASSSLLGAGGSYF; cdr3_nt: TGTGCCAGCAGTTCGCTCCTTGGAGCGGGGGGTTCGTATTTT
v_call: TRBV30; j_call: TRBJ1-2; clone_size: .; d_call: .; cdr3_aa: CAWSSPGGPSTF; cdr3_nt: TGTGCCTGGAGTTCCCCGGGGGGCCCGAGCACCTTC
v_call: TRBV6-5; j_call: TRBJ1-3; clone_size: .; d_call: .; cdr3_aa: CASSSTPAQSGNTIYF; cdr3_nt: TGTGCCAGCAGTTCGACCCCCGCACAGTCTGGAAACACCATATATTTT
v_call: TRBV4-3; j_call: TRBJ1-1; clone_size: .; d_call: .; cdr3_aa: CASSQVGPGSEMNTEAFF; cdr3_nt: TGCGCCAGCAGCCAAGTGGGCCCCGGATCTGAGATGAACACTGAAGCTTTCTTT
v_call: TRBV3-1/TRBV3-2; j_call: TRBJ2-1; clone_size: .; d_call: .; cdr3_aa: CASSQGQIYNEQFF; cdr3_nt: TGTGCCAGCAGCCAAGGACAGATCTACAATGAGCAGTTCTTC
v_call: TRBV4-3; j_call: TRBJ2-4; clone_size: .; d_call: TRBD1; cdr3_aa: CASSQEGQTGKDIQYF; cdr3_nt: TGCGCCAGCAGCCAAGAGGGACAGACAGGGAAGGACATTCAGTACTTC
v_call: TRBV28; j_call: TRBJ1-2; clone_size: once; d_call: .; cdr3_aa: CASSFGQGNYGYTF; cdr3_nt: TGTGCCAGCAGTTTCGGGCAGGGGAACTATGGCTACACCTTC
v_call: TRBV5-4; j_call: TRBJ1-2; clone_size: .; d_call: TRBD1; cdr3_aa: CASSRQGFGGYTF; cdr3_nt: TGTGCCAGCAGTAGACAGGGCTTTGGTGGCTACACCTTC
v_call: TRBV6-5; j_call: TRBJ1-1; clone_size: .; d_call: .; cdr3_aa: CASSYFTLRGTEAFF; cdr3_nt: TGTGCCAGCAGTTACTTTACCCTCAGAGGAACTGAAGCTTTCTTT
v_call: TRBV10-3; j_call: TRBJ1-1; clone_size: once; d_call: .; cdr3_aa: CAISDRTNTEAFF; cdr3_nt: TGTGCCATCAGCGACAGGACGAACACTGAAGCTTTCTTT
v_call: TRBV4-2; j_call: TRBJ2-2; clone_size: .; d_call: TRBD1; cdr3_aa: CASSRDRAGELFF; cdr3_nt: TGTGCCAGCAGCCGAGACAGGGCCGGGGAGCTGTTTTTT
v_call: TRBV4-3; j_call: TRBJ1-5; clone_size: .; d_call: .; cdr3_aa: CASSQDRRQNSYQPQHF; cdr3_nt: TGCGCCAGCAGCCAAGACCGAAGACAGAATTCTTATCAGCCCCAGCATTTT
v_call: TRBV28; j_call: TRBJ2-3; clone_size: few; d_call: TRBD2; cdr3_aa: CASSKLAGDGTDTQYF; cdr3_nt: TGTGCCAGCAGTAAACTAGCGGGAGATGGCACAGATACGCAGTATTTT
v_call: TRBV18; j_call: TRBJ1-6; clone_size: .; d_call: TRBD1; cdr3_aa: CASSPVDPDRVNSPLHF; cdr3_nt: TGTGCCAGCTCACCTGTCGATCCGGACAGGGTTAATTCACCCCTCCACTTT
v_call: TRBV4-1; j_call: TRBJ1-2; clone_size: .; d_call: TRBD1; cdr3_aa: CASSRIGTGDNYGYTF; cdr3_nt: TGCGCCAGCAGTCGAATTGGGACAGGGGATAACTATGGCTACACCTTC
v_call: TRBV19; j_call: TRBJ1-3; clone_size: .; d_call: .; cdr3_aa: CASSMGSYTIYF; cdr3_nt: TGTGCCAGTAGTATGGGCAGTTACACCATATATTTT
v_call: TRBV3-1/TRBV3-2; j_call: TRBJ2-3; clone_size: .; d_call: TRBD1; cdr3_aa: CASSPGTVRGTDTQYF; cdr3_nt: TGTGCCAGCAGCCCCGGGACAGTCAGGGGCACAGATACGCAGTATTTT